One and the same sample provided the 9 T cell receptor beta chains below, sequenced in a study of blood T cell repertoires in COVID-19. Using immunoSEQ multiplex PCR, the repertoire was profiled, and TCRdb retains in-frame clones only, with some absent. The sample carries about 230,000 clones, around 89% recorded once. The sequenced sample consisted of PBMCs or T cells enriched from blood (not recorded which). The receptors shown here come from a woman aged 40 to 50 with acute COVID-19.

Here the CDR3 DNA reads TGCGCCAGCGGCCGGGGGACCGTGGGGGAAAAACTGTTTTTT. Its protein is CASGRGTVGEKLFF. The rearrangement uses TRBV5-1 and TRBJ1-4; maybe TRBD1 (5 bases). The CDR3 has 14 residues. V gave up 7 bases and J gave up 8 bases, with 18 bases separating them. CDR1 SGHRS and CDR2 YFSETQ come from the germline V gene.

This chain joins TRBV11-3 and TRBJ2-1, with 8 bases fitting TRBD1. The germline gives CDR1 SGHNT, CDR2 YENEEA. Trimming removed 6 bases from V and 7 bases from J; junction bases left unmatched: 8. CDR3 length: 14 amino acids. This CDR3 reads CASSKDRVANEQFF. CDR3 coding DNA: TGTGCCAGCAGTAAGGACAGGGTAGCAAATGAGCAGTTCTTC.

This chain uses TRBV30 with TRBJ1-6; 10 bases align to TRBD1. The junction had 5 bases not matched to a gene; V was cut back by 2 bases and J by 4 bases. This CDR3 has 16 amino acids. CDR1 and CDR2 from the germline V gene are GTSNPN and SVGIG (reference sequence). This CDR3 reads CAWSNRQGAYNSPLHF. CDR3 DNA sequence: TGTGCCTGGAGTAACCGACAGGGGGCATATAATTCACCCCTCCACTTT.

This clone showed up just a few times. The chain links TRBV10-3 to TRBJ1-5, with D tentatively TRBD1 (6 bases). The CDR3 covers 15 residues. V lost 10 bases and J 7 bases, leaving 23 bases between the germline ends. Germline CDR1 is ENHRY and CDR2 is SYGVKD. This CDR3 reads CATWDLTQGDQPQHF. The CDR3, as DNA: TGTGCCACCTGGGACCTAACACAGGGCGACCAGCCCCAGCATTTT.

The V and J genes are TRBV11-3 and TRBJ2-3, with TRBD2 matching 9 bases. The CDR3 sequence is 14 residues long. The V gene's germline CDR1 is SGHNT and CDR2 YENEEA. V trimming: 7 bases; J trimming: 5 bases; junction bases outside the gene matches: 7. The CDR3 DNA follows: TGTGCCAGCACTCGGCGGGAGGGCCGAGATACGCAGTATTTT. Translating it yields CASTRREGRDTQYF.

This clone was detected many times. This chain uses TRBV15 with TRBJ2-3; 12 bases align to TRBD2. Germline V gives CDR1 LNHNV, CDR2 YYDKDF (reference sequence). After removal of 0 bases from V and 3 bases from J, the junction contained 13 bases not matched to a gene. The CDR3 sequence is 20 residues long. CDR3 DNA: TGTGCCACCAGCAGAGATGGGACACTGACTAGCGGGAGTCGGACAGATACGCAGTATTTT. This codes for CATSRDGTLTSGSRTDTQYF. Supplemented by reference TRBV15 and TRBJ2-3, the full variable domain reads DAMVIQNPRYQVTQFGKPVTLSCSQTLNHNVMYWYQQKSSQAPKLLFHYYDKDFNNEADTPDNFQSRRPNTSFCFLDIRSPGLGDTAMYLCATSRDGTLTSGSRTDTQYFGPGTRLTVL.

The J gene is TRBJ2-1, the V gene TRBV7-2, with 11 bases aligning to TRBD2. This CDR3 spans 14 amino acids. Germline loops: CDR1 SGHTA, CDR2 FQGNSA. The J segment lost 4 bases and the V segment lost 11 bases, leaving 7 bases of the junction unmatched. CDR3: CAGSLAGVYNEQFF. The CDR3 DNA is TGTGCCGGCTCACTAGCGGGGGTTTACAATGAGCAGTTCTTC.

DNA of the CDR3: TGTGCCAGCAGCTTGGGGAGCGGGGGGGCACATGAGCAGTTCTTC. It translates to CASSLGSGGAHEQFF. The chain employs TRBV9 and TRBJ2-1, with 10 bases that match TRBD2. CDR1 is SGDLS, CDR2 YYNGEE, per germline. V gave up 4 bases and J gave up 8 bases; unmatched junction bases: 9. This CDR3 spans 15 amino acids.

The chain uses TRBV3-1 (or the pseudogene TRBV3-2) and TRBJ2-3, with a tentative D call TRBD2 (7 bases). V lost 4 bases and J 9 bases, leaving 23 bases between the germline ends. In germline, CDR1 is LGHDT, CDR2 YNNKEL (reference sequence). CDR3 size: 16 residues. The CDR3 spells CASSPSGLGIGGTQYF. The CDR3, as DNA: TGTGCCAGCAGCCCATCTGGACTAGGTATAGGGGGGACGCAGTATTTT.